In this sample, the clone carrying this TCR beta chain turned up a few times. TCRdb itself ran the 5' RACE reads through MiXCR, one entry per CDR3 protein. The data contain approximately 60,000 distinct CDR3 sequences, under 25% of them singletons. The CDR3 is 15 residues long. The germline V gene has CDR1 MGHRA and CDR2 YSYEKL. Trimming cost V 4 bases and J 1 base; bases outside gene matches: 3. This TCR derives from a female donor with breast cancer. V is TRBV4-1 and J is TRBJ1-1; 10 bases agree with TRBD1. Sequenced input: memory CD4+ T cells sorted from a lymph node. Subset reported: memory CD4+ T cells, CD4+CD45RO+CD25-. CDR3 loop: CASSRRTGGNTEAFF. The CDR3 DNA reads TGCGCCAGCAGCCGACGGACAGGGGGGAACACTGAAGCTTTCTTT.